This T cell receptor (beta chain) was captured by sequencing in a study of T cells in tuberculosis. For the study at large: This South African cohort compared adolescents with or without latent tuberculosis against adults with active tuberculosis.

Regarding this clone: Antigen: not known.

General study findings and limits: Active tuberculosis TCR-alpha repertoires lay closer to GMM-specific TCRs than IGRA-negative controls, suggesting clonal expansion. Shorter CDR3-alpha in active tuberculosis partly drove smaller distances.

In germline, CDR1 is SEHNR, CDR2 FQNEAQ (reference sequence). Trimming pared 5 bases from V and 7 bases from J, leaving 11 bases between. The CDR3 contains 12 residues. Profiling relied on immunoSEQ multiplex PCR, and the TCRdb table lists in-frame clones only, not all of them. The profile shows roughly 34,000 clones, around 93% of them singletons. The TCR comes from a donor aged 10-29 years with latent tuberculosis or without tuberculosis infection. Some clones in this sample may be carry-over from other donors' samples. The chain has TRBV7-9 and TRBJ1-2; D remains ambiguous. Sequenced input: PBMCs. CDR3 nucleotide sequence: TGTGCCAGCAGCCCCCCTGAGGTTGGCTACACCTTC. Translation gives CASSPPEVGYTF.